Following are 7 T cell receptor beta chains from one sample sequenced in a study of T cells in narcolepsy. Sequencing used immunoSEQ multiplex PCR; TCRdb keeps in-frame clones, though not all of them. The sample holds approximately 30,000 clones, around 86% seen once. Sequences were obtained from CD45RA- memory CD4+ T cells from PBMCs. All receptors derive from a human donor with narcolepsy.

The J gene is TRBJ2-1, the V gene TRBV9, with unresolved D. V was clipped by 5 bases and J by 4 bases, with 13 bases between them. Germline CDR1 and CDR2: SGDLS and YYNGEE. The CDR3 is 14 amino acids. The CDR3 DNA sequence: TGTGCCAGCAGTTCCTACGGGCCGTACAATGAGCAGTTCTTC. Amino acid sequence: CASSSYGPYNEQFF. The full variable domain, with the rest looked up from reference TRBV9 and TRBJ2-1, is DSGVTQTPKHLITATGQRVTLRCSPRSGDLSVYWYQQSLDQGLQFLIQYYNGEERAKGNILERFSAQQFPDLHSELNLSSLELGDSALYFCASSSYGPYNEQFFGPGTRLTVL.

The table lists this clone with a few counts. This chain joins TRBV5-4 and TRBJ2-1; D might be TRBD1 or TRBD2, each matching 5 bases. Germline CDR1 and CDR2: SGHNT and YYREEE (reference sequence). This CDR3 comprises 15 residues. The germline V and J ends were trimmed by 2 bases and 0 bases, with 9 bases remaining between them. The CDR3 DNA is TGTGCCAGCAGCTTCGCCGGGACCTCCTACAATGAGCAGTTCTTC. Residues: CASSFAGTSYNEQFF.

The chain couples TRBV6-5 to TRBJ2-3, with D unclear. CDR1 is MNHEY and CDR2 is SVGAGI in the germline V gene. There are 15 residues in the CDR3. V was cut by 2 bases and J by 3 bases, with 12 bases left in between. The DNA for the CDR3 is TGTGCCAGCAGTTACCAACCGGCCACAACAGATACGCAGTATTTT. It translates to CASSYQPATTDTQYF.

CDR3 DNA sequence: TGTGCCACTCGGGACGGTGAGATCTATGGCTACACCTTC. Protein product: CATRDGEIYGYTF. The gene calls are TRBV2 and TRBJ1-2; D might be TRBD1 (5 bases). There are 13 residues in the CDR3. V lost 10 bases, J lost 4 bases, and 16 bases lay in between. Per germline, CDR1 SNHLY and CDR2 FYNNEI.

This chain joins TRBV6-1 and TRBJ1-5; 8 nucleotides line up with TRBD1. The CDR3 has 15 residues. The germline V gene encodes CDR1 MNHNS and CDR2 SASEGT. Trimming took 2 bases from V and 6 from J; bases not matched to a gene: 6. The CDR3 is CASSERGTGAQPQHF. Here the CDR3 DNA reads TGTGCCAGCAGTGAAAGGGGGACAGGAGCTCAGCCCCAGCATTTT.

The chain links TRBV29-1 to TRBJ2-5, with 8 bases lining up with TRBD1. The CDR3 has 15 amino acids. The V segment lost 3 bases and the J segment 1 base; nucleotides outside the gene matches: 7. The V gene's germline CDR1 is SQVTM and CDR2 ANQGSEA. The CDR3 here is CSVDGQGAPQETQYF. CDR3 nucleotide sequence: TGCAGCGTTGATGGGCAGGGGGCGCCCCAAGAGACCCAGTACTTC.

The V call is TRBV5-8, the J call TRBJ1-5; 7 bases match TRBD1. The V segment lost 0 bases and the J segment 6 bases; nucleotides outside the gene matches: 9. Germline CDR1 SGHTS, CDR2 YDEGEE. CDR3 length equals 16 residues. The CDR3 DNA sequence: TGTGCCAGCAGCTTGGGGCCGTACAGGGGAGCTCAGCCCCAGCATTTT. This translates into CASSLGPYRGAQPQHF.